These 32 T cell receptor beta chains were sequenced from one sample in a study of memory CD4+ T cells and cytomegalovirus serostatus. Repertoires were generated with immunoSEQ multiplex PCR, while TCRdb's copy carries only in-frame clones and drops some. This sample has 25,000 to 40,000 clones, with roughly 80% found just once. The sort gate was single viable CD3+CD4+CD8-CD45RO+ cells for memory CD4+ T cells. Sequencing input: memory CD4+ T cells from blood. The receptors were gathered from an adult in good health and CMV-seronegative. Some clones in this sample may be carry-over from other donors' samples.

The chain has TRBV7-2 and TRBJ1-5, with D possibly matching TRBD1 (6 bases). Between the trimmed V and J ends, which lost 3 bases and 6 bases, there was a span of 9 bases. Germline-derived CDR1 and CDR2 are SGHTA and FQGNSA. This CDR3 comprises 13 residues. The CDR3 here is CASSFRGGQPQHF. The CDR3, as DNA: TGTGCCAGCAGCTTCCGAGGGGGTCAGCCCCAGCATTTT.

The chain combines TRBV30 with TRBJ1-5; 9 bases line up with TRBD1. The CDR3 runs to 15 residues. V gave up 5 bases and J gave up 7 bases; unmatched junction bases: 12. Germline assignment: CDR1 GTSNPN and CDR2 SVGIG (reference sequence). CDR3 protein: CAWDQGQGHGQPQHF. The CDR3 nucleotides are TGTGCCTGGGATCAGGGACAGGGTCACGGGCAGCCCCAGCATTTT.

This chain connects TRBV19 to TRBJ2-7, with D perhaps given as TRBD1 or TRBD2 (6 bases each). The V and J ends lost 3 bases and 7 bases respectively, with 19 bases between them. CDR1 is LNHDA and CDR2 is SQIVND in the germline V gene (reference sequence). The CDR3 is 15 residues long. CDR3 sequence (DNA): TGTGCCAGTAGTATCTCTCCGGGGGCGAGTTGGGAGCAGTACTTC. Translating it yields CASSISPGASWEQYF.

This clone was recorded once. J is TRBJ1-3 and V is TRBV21-1. TRBV21-1 is a recognized pseudogene. This CDR3 has 16 amino acids. The CDR3 protein is CASSKVRGVRGNTIYF. CDR3 DNA sequence: TGTGCCAGCAGCAAAGTCCGGGGGGTGAGAGGAAACACCATATATTTT.

The chain couples TRBV7-6 to TRBJ1-5; the D gene is possibly TRBD1 (6 bases). There are 14 residues in the CDR3. V lost 5 bases and J lost 7, with 15 bases in between. Germline CDR1 SGHVS, CDR2 FNYEAQ. The CDR3 sequence is CASSPPGVSQPQHF. The DNA of the CDR3 is TGTGCCAGCAGCCCCCCAGGGGTAAGCCAGCCCCAGCATTTT.

The chain links TRBV4-2 to TRBJ2-3; D not resolved. This CDR3 spans 18 amino acids. Germline values: CDR1 LGHNA, CDR2 YNFKEQ. V was pared by 0 bases and J by 1 base, with 17 bases between. This CDR3 reads CASSQDPNRAAGTDTQYF. CDR3 in DNA: TGTGCCAGCAGCCAAGATCCCAATCGGGCGGCGGGCACAGATACGCAGTATTTT.

CDR3 protein: CASKPGGSTDTQYF. Written as DNA, the CDR3 is TGTGCCAGCAAACCGGGCGGGAGCACAGATACGCAGTATTTT. The chain recombines TRBV7-8 with TRBJ2-3, with TRBD2 as a possible D gene (5 bases). CDR1 and CDR2 from the germline V gene are SGHVS and FQNEAQ. This CDR3 is built from 14 residues. The V and J ends lost 7 bases and 0 bases respectively, with 11 bases between them.

This clone has a handful of counts. This chain joins TRBV5-1 and TRBJ1-3; no clear D gene. The CDR3 consists of 15 residues. V lost 3 bases, J lost 4 bases, and 14 bases lay in between. Germline CDR1 and CDR2: SGHRS and YFSETQ. The chain's CDR3 is CASSSDGPAGNTIYF. CDR3 nucleotide sequence: TGCGCCAGCAGCTCGGACGGGCCCGCAGGAAACACCATATATTTT.

The V gene is TRBV5-1, the J gene TRBJ1-5; D is uncertain. Deletions cut 0 bases from V and 3 bases from J, with 10 bases between. Germline V CDR1 and CDR2: SGHRS, YFSETQ. The CDR3 length is 15 residues. The CDR3 region has the DNA TGCGCCAGCAGCTTGGGAGGTGGATACAATCAGCCCCAGCATTTT. Protein sequence: CASSLGGGYNQPQHF.

The DNA of the CDR3 is TGCAGCGTTGAGAAAGGGGGGAACACTGAAGCTTTCTTT. Protein: CSVEKGGNTEAFF. This chain connects TRBV29-1 to TRBJ1-1, with D possibly TRBD1 on 6 matching bases. Germline CDR1 and CDR2: SQVTM and ANQGSEA. Trimming took 3 bases from V and 1 from J, leaving 9 bases between them. The CDR3 spans 13 residues.

The chain couples TRBV4-3 to TRBJ1-2; 7 bases match TRBD1. There are 15 residues in the CDR3. Germline V CDR1 and CDR2: LGHNA, YSLEER. V was pared by 1 base and J by 3 bases, with 5 bases of the junction left unmatched. The CDR3 sequence is CASSQGQGGYYGYTF. The CDR3 DNA follows: TGCGCCAGCAGCCAAGGACAGGGAGGGTACTATGGCTACACCTTC.

This chain connects TRBV28 to TRBJ1-5; D unresolved. Germline V gene data show CDR1 as MDHEN and CDR2 as SYDVKM. The CDR3 runs to 16 residues. Trimming pared 3 bases from V and 2 bases from J, leaving 14 bases between. The chain's CDR3 is CASSFGRRVGNQPQHF. In nucleotides, the CDR3 is TGTGCCAGCAGTTTCGGACGGCGGGTAGGCAATCAGCCCCAGCATTTT.

V gene TRBV7-2 combines with J gene TRBJ1-6, with 12 bases fitting TRBD1. The CDR3 consists of 17 residues. V shed 2 bases, J shed 9 bases, and the junction held 8 bases outside the gene matches. Germline CDR1 and CDR2: SGHTA and FQGNSA. The CDR3 loop reads CASSLIRAGQGASPLHF. CDR3 bases: TGTGCCAGCAGCTTAATTCGAGCGGGACAGGGGGCTTCACCCCTCCACTTT.

This clone was counted a few times. This chain uses TRBV10-2 with TRBJ2-3, with a tentative D call TRBD2 (6 bases). V was shortened by 1 base and J by 2 bases, with 10 bases between the two germline ends. The CDR3 spans 15 residues. The germline V gene encodes CDR1 WSHSY and CDR2 SAAADI. The DNA for the CDR3 is TGCGCCAGCAGTGAGTATAGCGGATTCACAGATACGCAGTATTTT. Amino acid sequence: CASSEYSGFTDTQYF.

The chain recombines TRBV6-5 with TRBJ1-2; weak D call: TRBD1 (5 bases). V lost 5 bases, J lost 7 bases, and 17 bases lay in between. The germline CDR1 and CDR2 sequences are MNHEY and SVGAGI. The CDR3 consists of 14 residues. The CDR3 region is CASSPPGIGAGYTF. The CDR3 DNA reads as TGTGCCAGCAGTCCCCCGGGGATCGGGGCTGGCTACACCTTC.

The chain carries TRBV7-2 and TRBJ2-1; 9 nucleotides align to TRBD2. The germline CDR1 and CDR2 sequences are SGHTA and FQGNSA. The CDR3 consists of 14 residues. V gave up 4 bases and J gave up 9 bases; unmatched junction bases: 7. The CDR3 nucleotides are TGTGCCAGCAGCTCCCGGACTAGCGAGGGTGAGCAGTTCTTC. This codes for CASSSRTSEGEQFF.

The chain joins TRBV4-2 to TRBJ2-1; D uncertain. There are 16 residues in the CDR3. The germline V gene encodes CDR1 LGHNA and CDR2 YNFKEQ. Trimming removed 1 base at V and 0 bases at J, with 10 bases between. CDR3 coding DNA: TGTGCCAGCAGCCAAGGCCTCGCTAGCTCCTACAATGAGCAGTTCTTC. Protein sequence: CASSQGLASSYNEQFF.

The chain employs TRBV7-6 and TRBJ1-1; no clear D gene. Trimming shortened V by 9 bases and J by 1 base, and 6 bases separated the two germline ends. The CDR3 contains 11 residues. Germline values: CDR1 SGHVS, CDR2 FNYEAQ. The DNA for the CDR3 is TGTGCCAGGCCGGGGAACACTGAAGCTTTCTTT. Encoded protein: CARPGNTEAFF.

V is TRBV28 and J is TRBJ1-1, with TRBD1 matching 9 bases. Germline loops: CDR1 MDHEN, CDR2 SYDVKM. This CDR3 is 15 amino acids long. Trimming took 3 bases from V and 2 from J; bases not matched to a gene: 4. CDR3 sequence reads: CASSLTGGANTEAFF. The CDR3 DNA reads as TGTGCCAGCAGTTTGACAGGGGGGGCCAACACTGAAGCTTTCTTT. The full variable domain, its missing parts supplied by reference TRBV28 and TRBJ1-1, is DVKVTQSSRYLVKRTGEKVFLECVQDMDHENMFWYRQDPGLGLRLIYFSYDVKMKEKGDIPEGYSVSREKKERFSLILESASTNQTSMYLCASSLTGGANTEAFFGQGTRLTVV.

To note about this clone: As the CDR3 is not closed by the conserved phenylalanine or tryptophan, this likely results from a read error. It is unclear where the CDR3 begins or ends on the DNA, so no DNA is shown, and the CDR3 is as TCRdb lists it. The chain combines TRBV6-5 with TRBJ2-3; the D call TRBD2 from the table was never checked on the DNA. In germline, CDR1 is MNHEY, CDR2 SVGAGI. The CDR3 region is 14 residues in length, termini included. The CDR3: CASSPTTTRGTSVL.

This clone was detected only a few times. The rearrangement joins TRBV7-9 to TRBJ2-5, with 7 nucleotides matching TRBD1. The CDR3 is made up of 15 amino acids. CDR1 SEHNR and CDR2 FQNEAQ come from the germline V gene (reference sequence). Losses at the gene ends were 2 bases for V and 2 bases for J; bases not matched to a gene: 5. CDR3 residues: CASSLLGQNQETQYF. The CDR3 nucleotides are TGTGCCAGCAGCTTACTGGGACAGAATCAAGAGACCCAGTACTTC.

The genes are TRBV29-1 and TRBJ1-2; 7 bases agree with TRBD1. V trimming: 8 bases; J trimming: 3 bases; junction bases outside the gene matches: 9. Germline V CDR1 and CDR2: SQVTM, ANQGSEA. This CDR3 has 13 residues. CDR3 sequence (DNA): TGCAGCTATAGACAGGGAAATGACTATGGCTACACCTTC. Translation gives CSYRQGNDYGYTF.

This clone was found a few times. DNA of the CDR3: TGTGCCAGCAGCAGGGTTTTTACCGGGGAGCTGTTTTTT. The encoded protein is CASSRVFTGELFF. The V call is TRBV11-3, the J call TRBJ2-2, with D unclear. The CDR3 covers 13 residues. Germline lookup yields CDR1 SGHNT and CDR2 YENEEA. The ends were cut back, 5 bases at V and 5 bases at J, with 9 bases in the middle.

The chain is built from TRBV30 and TRBJ1-2; 7 bases line up with TRBD1. Germline V lookup: CDR1 GTSNPN, CDR2 SVGIG (reference sequence). The CDR3 is 15 amino acids. Trimming removed 4 bases from V and 3 bases from J; junction bases left unmatched: 11. The CDR3 sequence: CAWKRQGLGDYGYTF. CDR3 in DNA: TGTGCCTGGAAACGACAGGGCCTTGGTGACTATGGCTACACCTTC.

V gene TRBV4-2 combines with J gene TRBJ1-2; possibly TRBD1 for D (5 bases). The CDR3 spans 15 residues. Germline CDR1 is LGHNA and CDR2 is YNFKEQ. Trimming took off 3 bases at V and 8 bases at J, with 19 bases between the two ends. The CDR3: CASSHAPGTARGYTF. The CDR3 coding sequence is TGTGCCAGCAGCCATGCCCCCGGGACCGCTCGAGGCTACACCTTC.

This clone turned up a few times. The V and J genes are TRBV7-6 and TRBJ1-2; 10 nucleotides match TRBD1. From germline, CDR1 is SGHVS and CDR2 FNYEAQ. This CDR3 contains 14 residues. V gave up 4 bases and J gave up 4 bases; unmatched junction bases: 3. DNA of the CDR3: TGTGCCAGCAGCTCCTGGACAGGGGGCTATGGCTACACCTTC. Encoded protein: CASSSWTGGYGYTF. Variable domain in full (rest from reference TRBV7-6 and TRBJ1-2): GAGVSQSPRYKVTKRGQDVALRCDPISGHVSLYWYRQALGQGPEFLTYFNYEAQQDKSGLPNDRFSAERPEGSISTLTIQRTEQRDSAMYRCASSSWTGGYGYTFGSGTRLTVV.

This rearrangement joins TRBV5-6 to TRBJ1-6, with D possibly being TRBD1 (5 bases). Trimming removed 2 bases at V and 9 bases at J, with 15 bases between. The CDR3 covers 15 residues. CDR1 is SGHDT, CDR2 YYEEEE, per germline. CDR3 loop: CASSLYGGGISPLHF. The CDR3 DNA sequence: TGTGCCAGCAGCTTATATGGGGGAGGTATTTCACCCCTCCACTTT.

The chain carries TRBV28 and TRBJ2-3, with 7 bases lining up with TRBD1. The CDR3 sequence is 15 residues long. V was clipped by 6 bases and J by 3 bases; unmatched bases: 9. CDR1 MDHEN and CDR2 SYDVKM come from the germline V gene. Here the CDR3 DNA reads TGTGCCAGCAGCTTCAGACAGGGATGGACAGATACGCAGTATTTT. Its protein is CASSFRQGWTDTQYF.

Concerning this clone: Distinct nucleotide sequences in the sample also encode this CDR3. The J gene is TRBJ1-1, the V gene TRBV5-1; tentative D call: TRBD1 (5 bases). The CDR3 sequence is 13 residues long. V was shortened by 0 bases and J by 8 bases, with 11 bases between the two germline ends. In germline, CDR1 is SGHRS, CDR2 YFSETQ. For the CDR3, the DNA is TGCGCCAGCAGCTTGGCCGGGGGAGGGGAAGCTTTCTTT. Its protein product is CASSLAGGGEAFF.

The sample holds one count of this clone. The gene calls are TRBV19 and TRBJ1-2; 9 bases agree with TRBD1. CDR1 and CDR2 (germline): LNHDA, SQIVND (reference sequence). V lost 7 bases and J lost 8; bases outside the gene matches: 8. The CDR3 runs to 13 residues. The CDR3 sequence is CASNYDRGDGYTF. In nucleotides, the CDR3 is TGTGCCAGTAATTACGACAGGGGGGACGGCTACACCTTC.

This clone has just one count. CDR3 amino acids: CASSLPVGAYGYTF. The CDR3 DNA is TGTGCCAGCAGCCTCCCTGTGGGTGCCTATGGCTACACCTTC. The V and J genes are TRBV28 and TRBJ1-2; D is unclear. The germline CDR1 and CDR2 sequences are MDHEN and SYDVKM. This CDR3 is 14 amino acids long. V shed 6 bases and J shed 4 bases, with 15 bases lying between them.

In its sample, this clone was seen a few times. The V gene is TRBV5-6, the J gene TRBJ1-2; D is undetermined. Germline values: CDR1 SGHDT, CDR2 YYEEEE. The CDR3 consists of 12 residues. The ends were cut back, 1 base at V and 2 bases at J, with 3 bases in the middle. This CDR3 is CASSLPNYGYTF. The CDR3 nucleotides read TGTGCCAGCAGCTTGCCGAACTATGGCTACACCTTC.